This TCR beta chain derives from a study of beta chain features in type 1 diabetes. Across the whole study: When patients were set against healthy donors, age, gender and cell yields were similar.

Isolated RNA was reverse transcribed in full, so expressed TCRB transcripts were sequenced. The method was immunoSEQ multiplex PCR; TCRdb's version includes in-frame clones alone and lacks a portion of them. The sample carries roughly 230,000 clones, about a tenth recorded once. Germline trimming cut 4 bases from V and 5 bases from J; bases unmatched to any gene: 11. Germline V gene data show CDR1 as SGDLS and CDR2 as YYNGEE. There are 16 residues in the CDR3. This clone was picked up a small number of times. As yet, its antigen is unknown. Study-wide results and caveats: Fewer insertions but more deletions were seen at VDJ junctions in type 1 diabetes patients. Moderate yet significant TCRB CDR3 shortening was seen in Type 1 diabetes patients in all four CD4+ subsets. The study notes PCR might favor shorter templates equally in patients and controls.

The sample taken for sequencing was naive CD4+ T cells from blood. The V gene is TRBV9, the J gene TRBJ2-3; 9 nucleotides align to TRBD2. This TCR was sampled from a man aged 25 to 40 with type 1 diabetes. Here the CDR3 DNA reads TGTGCCAGCAGCTCCTCGGCGAGCGGGGGGCAAGATACGCAGTATTTT. Translated: CASSSSASGGQDTQYF. Full variable domain (rest looked up from reference TRBV9 and TRBJ2-3): DSGVTQTPKHLITATGQRVTLRCSPRSGDLSVYWYQQSLDQGLQFLIQYYNGEERAKGNILERFSAQQFPDLHSELNLSSLELGDSALYFCASSSSASGGQDTQYFGPGTRLTVL.